The source of this T cell receptor beta chain is a study of a mutant IDH1 vaccine in newly diagnosed glioma (dated by TCRdb to the early 2020s). Study-wide context: Vaccination began 4-6 weeks after radiotherapy alone, or alongside temozolomide cycles in the chemotherapy-containing groups. The roughly 33 treated patients were around 62% male and around 40% female, with a mean age of around 40 years. Prior to enrollment, patients had been given standard therapy consisting of radiotherapy alone, temozolomide alone, or radiochemotherapy with temozolomide, with the combination given to most patients. The week-35 safety follow-up took place at visit V12, and the week-47 end of study took place at visit V13. Peripheral blood samples were drawn at six visits, namely V03 (baseline), V05, V07, V10, V12 and V13. Longitudinal TCRB deep sequencing was done for 25 treated patients, wherever samples were available for exploratory analyses.

A word on this clone: Its antigen is currently not known. There are no base qualities to consult, and no much larger clone falls within one base.

The library relied on the immunoSEQ multiplex PCR assay. Rearranged TCR beta chain sequences were amplified using the hsTCRB Kit according to the manufacturer's protocol. An Illumina MiSeq was used to sequence the TCRB libraries. The study's processing was this. The proprietary platform of the kit vendor was used for demultiplexing, trimming and gene mapping. TCRdb limited this immuneACCESS table to in-frame rearrangements with V and J called. A share of clones is missing; checked studies link under half to unresolved V genes, and the rest is unexplained. The V and J calls and the clone size are those of that table, but D and trimming were determined from the DNA. This sample comprises fewer than 55,000 clones, 81% of them detected only once. The ten largest clones take up roughly 4.5% of the sample. V is pared back by 5 bases and J by 3 bases, with 17 bases lying between the germline termini. The CDR1 and CDR2 encoded by the germline V gene are MDHEN and SYDVKM. The CDR3 covers 16 residues, taking in both the cysteine and the phenylalanine. CDR3 DNA only is kept here, 48 bases in frame from base 1.

Results the study describes overall, beyond this receptor: Selection of PBMC samples for TCRB deep sequencing was based on availability. According to the authors, sample limitations meant that analyses of patient blood samples could not be reproduced. Pseudoprogression seemed to be unrelated to changes in the top peripheral T cell clonotypes found by TCRB sequencing. Vaccine-induced immune responses across multiple MHC alleles were detected in approximately 94% of patients.

The time point label, read with the paper, signifies: week 35, safety follow-up. Each vaccine dose, consisting of 300 ug of a 20-mer mutant IDH1 peptide in Montanide, was administered subcutaneously with topical imiquimod. Eight vaccinations were administered to patients in weeks 1, 3, 5, 7, 11, 15, 19 and 23, corresponding to visits V03 through V10. Donors had newly diagnosed WHO grade 3 or 4 IDH1-mutant astrocytomas with loss of nuclear ATRX. The samples were drawn from NOA16, a multicentre, single-arm, open-label phase I trial in Germany that tested a mutant IDH1 peptide vaccine in humans for the first time. Genomic DNA for TCRB sequencing was extracted from EDTA blood using the DNeasy Blood and Tissue Kit.

This clonotype was sampled from a middle-aged woman with glioma. Some clones in this sample may be carry-over from other donors' samples. The rearrangement combines TRBV28 with TRBJ2-4, with a tentative D call of TRBD1 or TRBD2, each matching 5 bases. Specimen: PBMCs, collected from a glioma patient whose treatment included an IDH1 peptide vaccine. The CDR3 region has the sequence CASSQEVRGYKNIQYF. Here is the DNA: TGTGCCAGCAGTCAGGAGGTCCGGGGCTACAAAAACATTCAGTACTTC.